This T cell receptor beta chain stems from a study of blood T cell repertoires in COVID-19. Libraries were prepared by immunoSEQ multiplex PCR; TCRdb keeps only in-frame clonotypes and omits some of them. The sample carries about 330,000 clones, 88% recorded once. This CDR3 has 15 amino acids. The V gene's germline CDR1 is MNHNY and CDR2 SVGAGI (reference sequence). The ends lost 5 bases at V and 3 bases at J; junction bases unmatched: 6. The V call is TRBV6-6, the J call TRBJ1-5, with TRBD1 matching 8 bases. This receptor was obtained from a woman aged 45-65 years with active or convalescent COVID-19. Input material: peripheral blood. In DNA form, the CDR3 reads TGTGCCAGCAGTCAGGGACAGGTGATCAATCAGCCCCAGCATTTT. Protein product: CASSQGQVINQPQHF.